The entry below gives a single TCR beta chain sequence along with its context. The antigen remains unidentified. An end of the junction differs from the germline gene, which may be a read error. Unsorted bulk tissue (roughly 19-31 mg) underwent RNA and DNA co-extraction. Histology found more than 80% viable tumor cells per sample. The entry originates in a study of tumor-infiltrating lymphocytes in primary liver carcinoma. On the study more broadly: Those enrolled were patients of both sexes, who were aged 30 to 69 years.

Whole-study findings and limits: Less overlap was seen in tumor-adjacent and tumor-blood pairs than in tumor region pairs.

The authors made TCR beta cDNA from 500 ng total RNA with a constant-region primer. Three rounds of nested multiplex PCR with slightly modified ARM-PCR produced TCR beta libraries. A C-beta reverse primer and TRBV1-TRBV30 forward primers served in each of the first two PCR rounds, at around 10 cycles apiece. TCRdb passed the multiplex PCR reads through MiXCR, listing each CDR3 protein once. The sample contains 100,000 to 150,000 distinct CDR3 sequences, around 60% of which appear only once. Germline CDR1 is SQVTM and CDR2 is ANQGSEA. The CDR3 is 15 amino acids. This receptor was obtained from a woman aged 60-75 years with primary liver carcinoma and hepatitis B virus infection. Material: liver tumor tissue from sampling region 3. Subset indicated: tumor region T3, left-lateral pole. V usage is TRBV29-1 and J usage is TRBJ1-6, with D maybe TRBD1 (5 bases). The CDR3 nucleotides are TGCAGCGTTGCAGAAGGGGCGTCAAATAATTCACTCCTCCACTTT. Translated, it gives CSVAEGASNNSLLHF.